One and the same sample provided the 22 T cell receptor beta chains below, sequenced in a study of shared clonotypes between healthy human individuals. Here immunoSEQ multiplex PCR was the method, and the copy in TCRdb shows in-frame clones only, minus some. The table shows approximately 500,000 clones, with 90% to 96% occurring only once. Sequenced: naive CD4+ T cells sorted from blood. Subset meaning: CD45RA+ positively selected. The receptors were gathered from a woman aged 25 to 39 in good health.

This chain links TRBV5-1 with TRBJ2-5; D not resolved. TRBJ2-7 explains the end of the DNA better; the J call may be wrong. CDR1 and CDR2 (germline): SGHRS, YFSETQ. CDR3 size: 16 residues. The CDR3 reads CASSLDPPPDSYEQYF. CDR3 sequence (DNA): TGCGCCAGCAGCTTAGACCCACCTCCAGACTCCTACGAGCAGTACTTC.

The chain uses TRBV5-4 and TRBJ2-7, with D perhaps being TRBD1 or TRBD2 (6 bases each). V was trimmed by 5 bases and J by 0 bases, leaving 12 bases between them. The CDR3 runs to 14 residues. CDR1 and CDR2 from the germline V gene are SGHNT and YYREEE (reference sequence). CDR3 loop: CASREGHNSYEQYF. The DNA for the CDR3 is TGTGCCAGCAGGGAGGGACATAACTCCTACGAGCAGTACTTC.

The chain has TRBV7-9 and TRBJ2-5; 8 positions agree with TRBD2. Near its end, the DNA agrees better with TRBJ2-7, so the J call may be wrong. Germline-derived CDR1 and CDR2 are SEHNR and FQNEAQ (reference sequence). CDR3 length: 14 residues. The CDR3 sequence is CASSPAGDPYEQYF. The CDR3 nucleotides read TGTGCCAGCAGCCCAGCGGGAGATCCCTACGAGCAGTACTTC.

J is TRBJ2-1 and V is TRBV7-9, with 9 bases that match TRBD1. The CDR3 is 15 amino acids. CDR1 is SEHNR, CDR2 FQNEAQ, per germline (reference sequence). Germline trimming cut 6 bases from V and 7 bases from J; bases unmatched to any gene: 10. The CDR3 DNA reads TGTGCCAGCAGATCCCCGGGACAGGGACGAAATGAGCAGTTCTTC. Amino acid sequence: CASRSPGQGRNEQFF. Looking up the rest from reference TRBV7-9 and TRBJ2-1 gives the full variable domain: DTGVSQNPRHKITKRGQNVTFRCDPISEHNRLYWYRQTLGQGPEFLTYFQNEAQLEKSRLLSDRFSAERPKGSFSTLEIQRTEQGDSAMYLCASRSPGQGRNEQFFGPGTRLTVL.

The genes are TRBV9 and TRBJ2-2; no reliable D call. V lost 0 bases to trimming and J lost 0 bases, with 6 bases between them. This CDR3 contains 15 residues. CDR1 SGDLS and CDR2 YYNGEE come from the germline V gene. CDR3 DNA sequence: TGTGCCAGCAGCGTAGCCCGGGCGAACACCGGGGAGCTGTTTTTT. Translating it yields CASSVARANTGELFF.

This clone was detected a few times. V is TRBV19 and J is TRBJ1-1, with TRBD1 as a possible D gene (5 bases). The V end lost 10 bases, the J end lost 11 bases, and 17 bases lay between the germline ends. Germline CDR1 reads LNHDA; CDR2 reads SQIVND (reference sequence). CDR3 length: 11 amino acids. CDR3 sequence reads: CATIRWGTAFF. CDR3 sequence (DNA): TGTGCCACTATACGGTGGGGGACGGCTTTCTTT.

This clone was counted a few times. CDR3 coding DNA: TGCGCCAGCAGCCAAGGAGCGGGAGGGGTCGCTTACGAGCAGTACTTC. This sequence encodes CASSQGAGGVAYEQYF. The chain joins TRBV4-1 to TRBJ2-7; the match to TRBD2 covers 10 bases. This CDR3 contains 16 residues. Germline V CDR1 and CDR2: MGHRA, YSYEKL. The ends lost 1 base at V and 4 bases at J; junction bases unmatched: 7.

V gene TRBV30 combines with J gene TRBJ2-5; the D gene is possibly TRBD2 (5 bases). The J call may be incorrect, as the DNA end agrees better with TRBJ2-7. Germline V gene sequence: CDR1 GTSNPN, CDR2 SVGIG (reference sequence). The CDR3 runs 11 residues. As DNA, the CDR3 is TGTGCCTGGTCCGGGGCCTACGAGCAGTACTTC. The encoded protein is CAWSGAYEQYF.

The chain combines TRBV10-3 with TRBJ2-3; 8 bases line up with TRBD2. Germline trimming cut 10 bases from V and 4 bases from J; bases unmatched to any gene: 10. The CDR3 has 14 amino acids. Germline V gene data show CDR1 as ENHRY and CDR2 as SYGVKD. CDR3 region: CATQSGSPPDTQYF. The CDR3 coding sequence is TGTGCCACCCAGAGCGGGAGCCCACCAGATACGCAGTATTTT.

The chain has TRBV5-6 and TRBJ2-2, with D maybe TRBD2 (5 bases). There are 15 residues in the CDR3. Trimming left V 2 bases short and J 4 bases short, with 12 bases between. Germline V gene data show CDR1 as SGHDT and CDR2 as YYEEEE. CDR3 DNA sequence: TGTGCCAGCAGCTTTGTGGGAGTCGGCACCGGGGAGCTGTTTTTT. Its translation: CASSFVGVGTGELFF.

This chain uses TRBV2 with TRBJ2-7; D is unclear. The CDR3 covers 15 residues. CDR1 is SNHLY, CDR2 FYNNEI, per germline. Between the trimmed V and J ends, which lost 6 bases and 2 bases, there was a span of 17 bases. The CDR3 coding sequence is TGTGCCAGCAGGGAACTGGGGAATCCTACCTACGAGCAGTACTTC. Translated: CASRELGNPTYEQYF.

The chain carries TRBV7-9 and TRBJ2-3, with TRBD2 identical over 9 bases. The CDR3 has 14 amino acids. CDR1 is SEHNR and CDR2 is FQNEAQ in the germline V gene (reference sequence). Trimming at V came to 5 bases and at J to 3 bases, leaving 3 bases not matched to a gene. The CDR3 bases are TGTGCCAGCAGCGGGACTAGCCGTACAGATACGCAGTATTTT. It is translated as CASSGTSRTDTQYF.

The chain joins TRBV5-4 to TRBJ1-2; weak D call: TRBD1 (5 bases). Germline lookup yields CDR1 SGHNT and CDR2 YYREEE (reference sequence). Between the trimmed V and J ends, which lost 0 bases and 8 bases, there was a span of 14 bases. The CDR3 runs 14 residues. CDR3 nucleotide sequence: TGTGCCAGCAGCTTGGTGGGGGGAGAGAGGGGCTACACCTTC. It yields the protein CASSLVGGERGYTF.

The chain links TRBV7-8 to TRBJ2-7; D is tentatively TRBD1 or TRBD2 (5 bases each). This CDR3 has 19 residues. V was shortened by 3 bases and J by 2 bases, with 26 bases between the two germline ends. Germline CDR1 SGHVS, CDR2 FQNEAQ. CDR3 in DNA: TGTGCCAGCAGCTTCGGACAAGCGTTATGGGTAGGGGACCCCTACGAGCAGTACTTC. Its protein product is CASSFGQALWVGDPYEQYF.

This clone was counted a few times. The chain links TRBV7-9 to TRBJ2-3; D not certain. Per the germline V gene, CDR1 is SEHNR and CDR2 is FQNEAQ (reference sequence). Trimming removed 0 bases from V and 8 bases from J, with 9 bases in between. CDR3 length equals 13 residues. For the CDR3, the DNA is TGTGCCAGCAGCTTAGCATATCTAACTACGCAGTATTTT. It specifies CASSLAYLTTQYF.

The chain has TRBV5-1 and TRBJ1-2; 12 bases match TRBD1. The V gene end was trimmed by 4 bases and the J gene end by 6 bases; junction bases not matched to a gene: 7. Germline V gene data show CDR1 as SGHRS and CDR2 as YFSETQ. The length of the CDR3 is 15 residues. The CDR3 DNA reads TGCGCCAGCAGCATGGGACAGGGGGCAGAGGATGGCTACACCTTC. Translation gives CASSMGQGAEDGYTF.

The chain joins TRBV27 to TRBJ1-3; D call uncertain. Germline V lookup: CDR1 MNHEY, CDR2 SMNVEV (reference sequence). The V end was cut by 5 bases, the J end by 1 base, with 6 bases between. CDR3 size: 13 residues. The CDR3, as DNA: TGTGCCAGCAGTAGTGTGTCTGGAAACACCATATATTTT. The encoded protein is CASSSVSGNTIYF.

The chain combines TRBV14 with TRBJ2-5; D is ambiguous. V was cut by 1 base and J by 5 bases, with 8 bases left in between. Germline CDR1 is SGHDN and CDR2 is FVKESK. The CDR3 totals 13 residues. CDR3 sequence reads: CASSQGLIETQYF. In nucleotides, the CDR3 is TGTGCCAGCAGCCAAGGCTTAATTGAGACCCAGTACTTC.

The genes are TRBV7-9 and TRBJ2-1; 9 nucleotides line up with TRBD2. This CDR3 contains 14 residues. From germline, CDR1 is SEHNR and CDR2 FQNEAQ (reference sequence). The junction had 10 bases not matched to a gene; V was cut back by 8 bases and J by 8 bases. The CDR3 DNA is TGTGCCAGCCATAGCGGGAGAACTTTCCATGAGCAGTTCTTC. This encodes CASHSGRTFHEQFF.

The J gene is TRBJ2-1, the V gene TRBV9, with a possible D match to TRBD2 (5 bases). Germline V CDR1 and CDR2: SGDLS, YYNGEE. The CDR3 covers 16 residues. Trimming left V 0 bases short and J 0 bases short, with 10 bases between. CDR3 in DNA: TGTGCCAGCAGCGTAGGCAGCGGAGTCTCCTACAATGAGCAGTTCTTC. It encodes CASSVGSGVSYNEQFF. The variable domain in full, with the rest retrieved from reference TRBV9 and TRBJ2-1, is DSGVTQTPKHLITATGQRVTLRCSPRSGDLSVYWYQQSLDQGLQFLIQYYNGEERAKGNILERFSAQQFPDLHSELNLSSLELGDSALYFCASSVGSGVSYNEQFFGPGTRLTVL.

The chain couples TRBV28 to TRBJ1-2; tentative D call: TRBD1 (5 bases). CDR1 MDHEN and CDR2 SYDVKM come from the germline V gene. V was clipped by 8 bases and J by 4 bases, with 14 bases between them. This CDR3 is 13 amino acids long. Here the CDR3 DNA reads TGTGCCAGCTCCATCGAGGGGCTCTATGGCTACACCTTC. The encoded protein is CASSIEGLYGYTF.

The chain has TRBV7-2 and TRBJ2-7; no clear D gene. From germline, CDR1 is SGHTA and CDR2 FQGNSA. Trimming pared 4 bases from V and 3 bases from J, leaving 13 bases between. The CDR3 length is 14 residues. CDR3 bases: TGTGCCAGCAGCTCTCCGAGTAGGCTCTACGAGCAGTACTTC. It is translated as CASSSPSRLYEQYF.